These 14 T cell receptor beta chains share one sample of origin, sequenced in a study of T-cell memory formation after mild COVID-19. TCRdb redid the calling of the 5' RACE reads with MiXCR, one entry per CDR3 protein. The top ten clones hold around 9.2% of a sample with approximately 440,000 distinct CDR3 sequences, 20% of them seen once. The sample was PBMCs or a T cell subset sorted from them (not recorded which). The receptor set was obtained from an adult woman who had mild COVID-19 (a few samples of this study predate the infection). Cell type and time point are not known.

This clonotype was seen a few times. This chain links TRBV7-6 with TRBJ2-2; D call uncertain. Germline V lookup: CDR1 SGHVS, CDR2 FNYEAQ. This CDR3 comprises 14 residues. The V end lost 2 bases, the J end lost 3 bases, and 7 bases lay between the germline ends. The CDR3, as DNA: TGTGCCAGCAGCTTACTTGAATACACCGGGGAGCTGTTTTTT. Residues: CASSLLEYTGELFF.

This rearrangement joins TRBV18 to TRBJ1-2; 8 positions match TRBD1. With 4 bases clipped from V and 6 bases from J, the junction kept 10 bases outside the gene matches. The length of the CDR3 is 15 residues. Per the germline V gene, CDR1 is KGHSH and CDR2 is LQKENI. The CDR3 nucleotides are TGTGCCAGCTCACAAGGACAGGGCTTAGATGATGGCTACACCTTC. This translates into CASSQGQGLDDGYTF.

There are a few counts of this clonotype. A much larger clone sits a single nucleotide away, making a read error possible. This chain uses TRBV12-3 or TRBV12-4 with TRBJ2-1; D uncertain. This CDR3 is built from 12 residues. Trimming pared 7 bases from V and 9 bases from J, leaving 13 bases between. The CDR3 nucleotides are TGTGCCAGCACGGCCCTCAACACTGAGCAGTTCTTC. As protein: CASTALNTEQFF.

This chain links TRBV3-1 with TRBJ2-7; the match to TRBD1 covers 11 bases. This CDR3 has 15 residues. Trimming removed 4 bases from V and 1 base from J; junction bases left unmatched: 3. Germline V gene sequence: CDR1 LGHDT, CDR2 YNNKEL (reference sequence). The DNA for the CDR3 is TGTGCCAGCAGCCTCTGGGACAGGGGGTCCTACGAGCAGTACTTC. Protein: CASSLWDRGSYEQYF.

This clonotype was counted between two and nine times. The CDR3 is CASRGLAGDNTGELFF. The CDR3 DNA reads TGCGCCAGCAGGGGACTAGCGGGAGACAACACCGGGGAGCTGTTTTTT. The chain links TRBV5-1 to TRBJ2-2, with 14 bases that match TRBD2. The germline CDR1 and CDR2 sequences are SGHRS and YFSETQ. V shed 5 bases, J shed 2 bases, and the junction held 2 bases outside the gene matches. The CDR3 is made up of 16 amino acids.

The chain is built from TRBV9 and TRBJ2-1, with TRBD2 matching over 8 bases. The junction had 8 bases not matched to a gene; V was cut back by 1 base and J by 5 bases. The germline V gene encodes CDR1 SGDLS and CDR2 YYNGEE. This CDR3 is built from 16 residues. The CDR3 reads CASSVQGLAGHNEQFF. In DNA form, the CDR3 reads TGTGCCAGCAGCGTACAAGGGCTAGCGGGTCACAATGAGCAGTTCTTC.

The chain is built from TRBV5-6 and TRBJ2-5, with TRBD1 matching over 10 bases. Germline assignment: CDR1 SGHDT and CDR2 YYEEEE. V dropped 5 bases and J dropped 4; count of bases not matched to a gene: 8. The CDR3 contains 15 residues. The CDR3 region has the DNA TGTGCCAGCAGTCTTGACAGGGGGCGTTTAGAGACCCAGTACTTC. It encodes CASSLDRGRLETQYF.

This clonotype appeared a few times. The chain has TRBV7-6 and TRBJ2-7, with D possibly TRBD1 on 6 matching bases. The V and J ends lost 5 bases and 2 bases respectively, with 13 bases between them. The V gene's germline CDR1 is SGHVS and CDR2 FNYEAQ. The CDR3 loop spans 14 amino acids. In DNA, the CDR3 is TGTGCCAGCAGCCAAGGCGGACAGACCTACGAGCAGTACTTC. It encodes CASSQGGQTYEQYF.

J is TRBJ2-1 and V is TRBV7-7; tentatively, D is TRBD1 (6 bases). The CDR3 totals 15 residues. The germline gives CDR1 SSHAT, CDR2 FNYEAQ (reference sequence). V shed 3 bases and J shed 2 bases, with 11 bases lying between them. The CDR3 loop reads CASSFSQGTYNEQFF. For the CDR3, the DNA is TGTGCCAGCAGCTTTAGTCAGGGGACCTACAATGAGCAGTTCTTC.

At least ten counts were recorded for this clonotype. DNA of the CDR3: TGTGCCAGCAGCCACGGACTAGGGTACAATGAGCAGTTCTTC. It codes for CASSHGLGYNEQFF. The J gene is TRBJ2-1, the V gene TRBV5-6, with 7 bases identical to TRBD2. The germline V gene has CDR1 SGHDT and CDR2 YYEEEE. Trimming removed 4 bases from V and 4 bases from J; junction bases left unmatched: 5. This CDR3 has 14 residues.

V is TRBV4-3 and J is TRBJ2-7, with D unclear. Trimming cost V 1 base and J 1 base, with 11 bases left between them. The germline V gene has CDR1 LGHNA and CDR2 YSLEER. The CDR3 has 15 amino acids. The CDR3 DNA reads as TGCGCCAGCAGCCAAGTGTGGTTACAGTCCTACGAGCAGTACTTC. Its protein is CASSQVWLQSYEQYF.

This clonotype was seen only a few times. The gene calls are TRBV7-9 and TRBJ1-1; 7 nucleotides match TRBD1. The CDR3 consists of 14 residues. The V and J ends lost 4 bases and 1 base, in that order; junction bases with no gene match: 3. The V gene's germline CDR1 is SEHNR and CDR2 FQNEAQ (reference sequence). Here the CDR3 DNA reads TGTGCCAGCAGCTGGGACAGCTCGAACACTGAAGCTTTCTTT. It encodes CASSWDSSNTEAFF. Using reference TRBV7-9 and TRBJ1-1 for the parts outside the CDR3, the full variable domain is DTGVSQNPRHKITKRGQNVTFRCDPISEHNRLYWYRQTLGQGPEFLTYFQNEAQLEKSRLLSDRFSAERPKGSFSTLEIQRTEQGDSAMYLCASSWDSSNTEAFFGQGTRLTVV.

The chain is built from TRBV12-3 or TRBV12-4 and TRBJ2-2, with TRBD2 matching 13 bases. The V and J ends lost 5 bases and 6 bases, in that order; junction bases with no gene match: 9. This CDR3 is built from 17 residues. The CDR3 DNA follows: TGTGCCAGCAGTCGGACTAGCGGGGGAATGAATCCCGGGGAGCTGTTTTTT. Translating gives CASSRTSGGMNPGELFF.

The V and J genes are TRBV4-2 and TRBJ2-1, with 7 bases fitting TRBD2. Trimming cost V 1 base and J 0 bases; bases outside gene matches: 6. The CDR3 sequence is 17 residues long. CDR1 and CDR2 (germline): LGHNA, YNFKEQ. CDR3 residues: CASSQGPAGSSYNEQFF. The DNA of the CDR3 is TGTGCCAGCAGCCAAGGTCCAGCGGGGAGCTCCTACAATGAGCAGTTCTTC.